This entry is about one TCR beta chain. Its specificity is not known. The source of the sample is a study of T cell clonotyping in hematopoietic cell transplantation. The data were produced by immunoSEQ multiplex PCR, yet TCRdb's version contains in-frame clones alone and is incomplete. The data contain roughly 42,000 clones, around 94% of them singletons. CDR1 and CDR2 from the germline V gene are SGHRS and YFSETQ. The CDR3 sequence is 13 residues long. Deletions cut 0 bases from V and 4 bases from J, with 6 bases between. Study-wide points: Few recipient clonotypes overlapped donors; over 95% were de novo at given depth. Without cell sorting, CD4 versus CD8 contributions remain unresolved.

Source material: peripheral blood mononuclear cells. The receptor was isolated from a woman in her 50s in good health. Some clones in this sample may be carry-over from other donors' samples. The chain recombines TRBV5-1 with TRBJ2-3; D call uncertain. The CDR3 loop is CASSLVPPDTQYF. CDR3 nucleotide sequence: TGCGCCAGCAGCTTGGTCCCCCCAGATACGCAGTATTTT.